The rows below give T cell receptor beta chains drawn from one sample of a study of post-analysis software for immune sequencing data. Using its own MiXCR run on the PCR reads, TCRdb lists one record per CDR3 protein. The table includes more than 450,000 distinct CDR3 sequences, roughly 46% detected once. Source material: blood. These receptors originate from a girl aged 5-17 years with multiple sclerosis. Both conserved end residues are trimmed from each CDR3.

v_call cdr3_length cdr3_aa
TRBV11-2 14 ASSLGLGTVSYEQY
TRBV30 12 AWTPGGSNYGYT
TRBV5-1 11 ASSFRTTDTQY
TRBV3-1 14 ASSQRTTSSTYEQY
TRBV5-1 12 ANSLGNRENGYT
TRBV10-3 16 AISGGAQGKKTYNEQF
TRBV6-5 15 ASSYSIGRPEGETQY
TRBV20-1 11 SAKPRAYNEQF
TRBV12-3/TRBV12-4 11 ASSLARVYGYT
TRBV5-1 13 ASSLAAGGLYEQY
TRBV3-1 18 ASSQEGGLAENGYQETQY
TRBV12-3/TRBV12-4 13 ASSLRQEGPYGYT
TRBV30 12 AWSVGTSQETQY
TRBV29-1 10 SAGNPAGTQY
TRBV27 12 ASKNRGRENEQF
TRBV12-3/TRBV12-4 13 ASSLSVRGRLKLF
TRBV12-3/TRBV12-4 13 ASRLLGYSTDTQY
TRBV5-1 10 ASSRTTYEQY
TRBV7-2 12 ASSLASGGIGYT
TRBV4-1 13 ASSHSGSSYNEQF
TRBV5-1 11 ASNLGLSETQY
TRBV5-1 12 ASKAGQGADTQY
TRBV25-1 12 ASSRETGAYEQY
TRBV7-8 12 ASSLTGANYGYT
TRBV20-1 11 SAEPGASYEQY
TRBV14 13 ASSPNGLAVNIQY
TRBV18 16 ASSPDPAASARGYGYT
TRBV12-3/TRBV12-4 11 ASSLGTQGEQY
TRBV29-1 12 SVGLAGVTDTQY
TRBV20-1 9 SAPLVSGQF
TRBV4-2 16 ASSHMGASGGRTDTQY
TRBV20-1 13 SASSGTGGLGEQF
TRBV13 12 ASSWPGQGYEQY
TRBV5-5 14 ASSPGGAGSSYEQY
TRBV12-3/TRBV12-4 11 ASVKRVGDTQY
TRBV3-1 14 ASSPSGTSGQETQY
TRBV10-3 14 AITPSGQGADYGYT
TRBV29-1 11 SVETQTNEKLF
TRBV7-9 15 ASSLLDRLYQRETQY
TRBV7-9 10 ASSQGTVTQY
TRBV12-3/TRBV12-4 12 ASSLLARNTEAF
TRBV20-1 16 SALTSGRGLGPYNEQF
TRBV29-1 11 SVEPRLRETQY
TRBV6-1 14 ASSARFQGGLETQY
TRBV29-1 8 SAGHSEAF
TRBV12-3/TRBV12-4 12 ASSTRTSGETQY
TRBV27 12 ASREGAMNTEAF
TRBV7-9 16 ASSLAGTSGPTTDTQY
TRBV28 10 ASGGGRETQY
TRBV4-1 15 ASSQEAGTLAKNIQY